The rows below give T cell receptor beta chains drawn from one sample of a study of blood T cell repertoires in COVID-19. Using immunoSEQ multiplex PCR, the repertoire was profiled, and TCRdb retains in-frame clones only, with some absent. Of 270,000 or so clones listed, almost 90% are singletons. Sample: peripheral blood. Receptor source: a woman aged 60-70 years with COVID-19, enrolled during active disease. The CDR3 runs from the conserved cysteine through the conserved F or W. A D gene is named only where the DNA matches it firmly. The size entry is marked missing in some rows and otherwise reads once, few, many or a size class.

TRBV7-9,NA,TRBJ1-2,NA,13,TGTGCCAGCAGTTCAACAGAGAACTATGGCTACACCTTC,CASSSTENYGYTF
TRBV3-1/TRBV3-2,NA,TRBJ2-5,few,15,TGTGCCAGCAGCCAAGAAGGGGTAAGCGTTGCGACCCAGTACTTC,CASSQEGVSVATQYF
TRBV7-3,NA,TRBJ2-5,NA,13,TGTGCCAGCAGCTCGGCCCGGGAGGAGACCCAGTACTTC,CASSSAREETQYF
TRBV18,TRBD1,TRBJ1-2,NA,14,TGTGCCAGCTCACCAGCAGGGGGCGGCTATGGCTACACCTTC,CASSPAGGGYGYTF
TRBV5-1,TRBD1,TRBJ1-1,NA,15,TGCGCCAGCAGCTGGGGGGACAGGGGACGTACTGAAGCTTTCTTT,CASSWGDRGRTEAFF
TRBV6-5,NA,TRBJ1-1,few,15,TGTGCCAGCAGTTACCGGGGGAAGCCTAAGCTTGAAGCTTTCTTT,CASSYRGKPKLEAFF
TRBV11-2,TRBD1,TRBJ2-7,NA,14,TGTGCCAGCAGCTTAGGAGGGGGCATCTACGAGCAGTACTTC,CASSLGGGIYEQYF
TRBV19,TRBD1,TRBJ1-1,NA,15,TGTGCCAGTAACAGGGGGCAGAGGATGAACACTGAAGCTTTCTTT,CASNRGQRMNTEAFF
TRBV11-3,NA,TRBJ1-3,NA,17,TGTGCCAGCAGCTTAGATCAACAGAAGAGCTCTGGAAACACCATATATTTT,CASSLDQQKSSGNTIYF
TRBV4-1,NA,TRBJ1-5,NA,15,TGCGCCAGCAACCAAGATCTCCCGAGCAATCAGCCCCAGCATTTT,CASNQDLPSNQPQHF
TRBV5-1,TRBD2,TRBJ2-7,NA,14,TGCGCCAGCAGCACTACTAGCGCATCCTACGAGCAGTACTTC,CASSTTSASYEQYF
TRBV7-2,NA,TRBJ2-1,NA,13,TGTGCCAGCAGCTTAGGAGCAGGCTATGAGCAGTTCTTC,CASSLGAGYEQFF
TRBV4-2,TRBD1,TRBJ2-5,NA,16,TGTGCCAGCAGCCAAGGGGGGGACAGGGGCGGAGAGACCCAGTACTTC,CASSQGGDRGGETQYF
TRBV28,NA,TRBJ2-7,once,15,TGTGCCAGCAGTCCCCCCTACGGACTTTTCTACGAGCAGTACTTC,CASSPPYGLFYEQYF
TRBV7-2,NA,TRBJ2-4,NA,15,TGTGCCAGCAGCTTAGCGGCCGAATCCAAAAACATTCAGTACTTC,CASSLAAESKNIQYF
TRBV7-2,NA,TRBJ1-2,NA,14,TGTGCCAGCAGCTCCGATTACAGGGCCTTTGGCTACACCTTC,CASSSDYRAFGYTF
TRBV7-2,TRBD1,TRBJ1-4,NA,15,TGTGCCAGCAGCCCACGACAGGGAACTTTCGAAAAACTGTTTTTT,CASSPRQGTFEKLFF
TRBV4-1,NA,TRBJ1-5,NA,17,TGCGCCAGCAGCCAAGATAAGGGGTCCCTTCCCAATCAGCCCCAGCATTTT,CASSQDKGSLPNQPQHF
TRBV4-1,TRBD1,TRBJ1-1,NA,15,TGCGCCAGCAGCCAGGGGGACAGGGGTAACAGTGAAGCTTTCTTT,CASSQGDRGNSEAFF
TRBV6-6,TRBD1,TRBJ2-7,NA,16,TGTGCCAGCATCCTCACACTAGGACAGGTGGGCCACGAGCAGTACTTC,CASILTLGQVGHEQYF
TRBV10-3,NA,TRBJ1-4,NA,15,TGTGCCATCAGTGAGTCTTATGGGGAGAATGAAAAACTGTTTTTT,CAISESYGENEKLFF
TRBV9,TRBD2,TRBJ2-7,NA,16,TGTGCCAGCAGCCCTACCCGGGAGGAGCGGGGGTACGAGCAGTACTTC,CASSPTREERGYEQYF
TRBV16,NA,TRBJ2-3,NA,15,TGTGCCAGCAGCCAATATGCAGGGATCGCAGATACGCAGTATTTT,CASSQYAGIADTQYF
TRBV7-9,NA,TRBJ1-1,NA,14,TGTGCCAGCAGTCAAGGACGGAAGGGGACTGAAGCTTTCTTT,CASSQGRKGTEAFF
TRBV6-2/TRBV6-3,TRBD2,TRBJ2-5,NA,16,TGTGCCAGCAGTCTACCCCGGGCTAGCGGGGAAGAGACCCAGTACTTC,CASSLPRASGEETQYF
TRBV7-9,NA,TRBJ1-2,NA,16,TGTGCCAGCAGCTCTAACGTGCAGAGGGCGCTTAATGGCTACACCTTC,CASSSNVQRALNGYTF
TRBV27,NA,TRBJ1-1,NA,16,TGTGCCAGCAGTTACGAGGGTTGGAAGGAGAACACTGAAGCTTTCTTT,CASSYEGWKENTEAFF
TRBV6-2/TRBV6-3,TRBD2,TRBJ2-3,NA,17,TGTGCCAGCAGTTTAACGACTAGCGGGGGTACCACAGATACGCAGTATTTT,CASSLTTSGGTTDTQYF
TRBV9,NA,TRBJ2-1,NA,14,TGTGCCAGCAGCGTAGCGATAGAAGTCGCTGAGCAGTTCTTC,CASSVAIEVAEQFF
TRBV4-3,NA,TRBJ2-5,NA,13,TGCGCCAGCAGCCGAGGAGTCCAAGAGACCCAGTACTTC,CASSRGVQETQYF
TRBV4-3,NA,TRBJ2-5,NA,14,TGCGCCAGCAGCCAAGGGACTGGACAAGAGACCCAGTACTTC,CASSQGTGQETQYF
TRBV30,NA,TRBJ1-1,NA,13,TGTGCCTGGAAGGTAGCGATGAACACTGAAGCTTTCTTT,CAWKVAMNTEAFF
TRBV6-5,TRBD1,TRBJ1-1,NA,14,TGTGCCAGCAGTTACGAACAGGGGGGGACTGAAGCTTTCTTT,CASSYEQGGTEAFF
TRBV27,TRBD1,TRBJ1-5,NA,14,TGTGCCAGCAGTTTAGGACAGGGAAGGACGCCCCAGCATTTT,CASSLGQGRTPQHF
TRBV4-3,NA,TRBJ1-3,NA,17,TGCGCCAGCAGCCAAGAACCCGGGTTAAATAATGGAAACACCATATATTTT,CASSQEPGLNNGNTIYF
TRBV7-2,NA,TRBJ1-2,NA,15,TGTGCCAGCAGCCCCCGACAGCAGCTTAACTATGGCTACACCTTC,CASSPRQQLNYGYTF
TRBV30,NA,TRBJ1-5,NA,13,TGTGCCTGGAGTGGAGGGTCCAATCAGCCCCAGCATTTT,CAWSGGSNQPQHF
TRBV7-2,TRBD1,TRBJ2-3,NA,16,TGTGCCAGCAGCAACATGGCTGGACAGGGGGTTGATACGCAGTATTTT,CASSNMAGQGVDTQYF
TRBV6-5,NA,TRBJ2-3,NA,16,TGTGCCAGCAGTTACTCAGGGGCAGGTCGCACAGATACGCAGTATTTT,CASSYSGAGRTDTQYF
TRBV24-1,TRBD1,TRBJ2-3,NA,16,TGTGCCACCAGTGATACGACCGGGACAGGACCAGATACGCAGTATTTT,CATSDTTGTGPDTQYF
TRBV9,TRBD2,TRBJ2-3,NA,18,TGTGCCAGCAGCGTAAATCCTAGCGGCGTGGGTGGGACAGATACGCAGTATTTT,CASSVNPSGVGGTDTQYF
TRBV4-2,NA,TRBJ2-2,NA,18,TGTGCCAGCAGCCAAGATCTTAATTACGGGGAAGCGGCCGGGGAGCTGTTTTTT,CASSQDLNYGEAAGELFF
TRBV5-4,NA,TRBJ2-7,NA,14,TGTGCCAGCAGCTTAAAAGGACAGCTCTACGAGCAGTACTTC,CASSLKGQLYEQYF
TRBV18,TRBD2,TRBJ2-1,once,20,TGTGCCAGCTCCCCGAGGAGACCGGGACTAAGGACACCGGGGGGTGATGAGCAGTTCTTC,CASSPRRPGLRTPGGDEQFF
TRBV7-9,NA,TRBJ2-2,NA,15,TGTGCCAGCAGCTTAGCACAGGGATACACCGGGGAGCTGTTTTTT,CASSLAQGYTGELFF
TRBV6-5,NA,TRBJ2-7,NA,14,TGTGCCAGCAGTTCCCTGGGGGCTGCGTACGAGCAGTACTTC,CASSSLGAAYEQYF
TRBV7-7,NA,TRBJ2-2,NA,14,TGTGCCAGCAGCTTACAGGGAATCAACGGGGAGCTGTTTTTT,CASSLQGINGELFF
TRBV15,NA,TRBJ2-2,NA,15,TGTGCCACCAGCGATTACAGGGTAGGGGCCGGGGAGCTGTTTTTT,CATSDYRVGAGELFF
TRBV5-1,NA,TRBJ2-7,NA,14,TGCGCCAGCAGCTTGGCCCCCCCCAGCTACGAGCAGTACTTC,CASSLAPPSYEQYF
TRBV6-5,TRBD1,TRBJ1-5,NA,14,TGTGCCAGGATATGGACAGGGGGCTTCCAGCCCCAGCATTTT,CARIWTGGFQPQHF
TRBV10-3,TRBD2,TRBJ2-3,NA,15,TGTGCCATCAACCGAGCGGGGGGGCCGGCAGATACGCAGTATTTT,CAINRAGGPADTQYF
TRBV18,NA,TRBJ1-3,once,17,TGTGCCAGCTCACCACCGGATTCAGGGCTCTCTGGAAACACCATATATTTT,CASSPPDSGLSGNTIYF
TRBV3-1/TRBV3-2,NA,TRBJ1-6,NA,15,TGTGCCAGCAGCCAAGTGGGGCAGGGGAATTCACCCCTCCACTTT,CASSQVGQGNSPLHF